These 28 T cell receptor beta chains share one sample of origin, sequenced in a study of cytomegalovirus exposure and HLA in healthy donors. Libraries were prepared by immunoSEQ multiplex PCR; TCRdb keeps only in-frame clonotypes and omits some of them. The sample contains 150,000 to 250,000 clones, 80% to 90% of which appear only once. Material for sequencing was PBMCs. These receptors came from a woman aged 30 to 39 in good health and CMV-seronegative.

This chain uses TRBV6-5 with TRBJ1-3; 11 nucleotides line up with TRBD1. V shed 6 bases, J shed 7 bases, and the junction held 5 bases outside the gene matches. Germline V gene data show CDR1 as MNHEY and CDR2 as SVGAGI. The CDR3 length is 14 residues. The DNA for the CDR3 is TGTGCCAGCAGGGACAGGGGGCTTTACAACACCATATATTTT. Amino acid sequence: CASRDRGLYNTIYF.

The V and J genes are TRBV6-1 and TRBJ1-4; D is possibly TRBD1 (5 bases). V lost 4 bases, J lost 7 bases, and 16 bases lay in between. Germline CDR1 is MNHNS and CDR2 is SASEGT. The CDR3 sequence is 15 residues long. This CDR3 is CASSAATGGAEKLFF. In DNA form, the CDR3 reads TGTGCCAGCAGTGCGGCGACGGGAGGGGCTGAAAAACTGTTTTTT.

This clone was counted between two and nine times. This chain links TRBV6-1 with TRBJ1-2; 10 bases agree with TRBD1. This CDR3 is 15 amino acids long. V was pared by 6 bases and J by 8 bases, with 12 bases of the junction left unmatched. Germline CDR1 MNHNS, CDR2 SASEGT. The CDR3 reads CASRTPRTGGSGYTF. The CDR3 DNA sequence: TGTGCCAGCAGAACACCGAGGACAGGGGGTTCGGGCTACACCTTC.

The chain joins TRBV15 to TRBJ1-1; 9 bases fit TRBD1. The CDR3 covers 15 residues. Germline CDR1 LNHNV, CDR2 YYDKDF (reference sequence). The junction had 5 bases not matched to a gene; V was cut back by 0 bases and J by 6 bases. The CDR3 reads CATSREDRGVPEAFF. In DNA form, the CDR3 reads TGTGCCACCAGCAGAGAGGACAGGGGTGTACCTGAAGCTTTCTTT.

The chain carries TRBV4-2 and TRBJ2-6; D remains ambiguous. This CDR3 is 16 amino acids long. Germline lookup yields CDR1 LGHNA and CDR2 YNFKEQ. The V gene lost 1 base and the J gene lost 2 bases, with 9 bases spanning the gap. The CDR3 loop reads CASSQATVTGANVLTF. Written as DNA, the CDR3 is TGTGCCAGCAGCCAAGCGACTGTTACTGGGGCCAACGTCCTGACTTTC.

The chain employs TRBV7-3 and TRBJ1-6; D possibly corresponds to TRBD1 (6 bases). The CDR3 sequence is 18 residues long. Germline lookup yields CDR1 SGHTA and CDR2 FQGTGA. V dropped 5 bases and J dropped 10 bases, with 27 bases sitting between them. CDR3 in DNA: TGTGCCAGCAGCCTGGGTGCGGGGGGCAGTCGAGAGGGGTCACCCCTCCACTTT. Translated: CASSLGAGGSREGSPLHF. The whole variable domain, filled in from reference TRBV7-3 and TRBJ1-6, reads GAGVSQTPSNKVTEKGKYVELRCDPISGHTALYWYRQSLGQGPEFLIYFQGTGAADDSGLPNDRFFAVRPEGSVSTLKIQRTERGDSAVYLCASSLGAGGSREGSPLHFGNGTRLTVT.

The rearrangement joins TRBV28 to TRBJ2-1; possibly TRBD2 for D (6 bases). The germline gives CDR1 MDHEN, CDR2 SYDVKM. CDR3 length equals 14 residues. The germline V and J ends were trimmed by 7 bases and 2 bases, with 12 bases remaining between them. The CDR3 loop reads CASTGGYTYNEQFF. Here the CDR3 DNA reads TGTGCCAGCACCGGGGGTTACACCTACAATGAGCAGTTCTTC.

V usage is TRBV2 and J usage is TRBJ2-2; 8 positions agree with TRBD2. The germline CDR1 and CDR2 sequences are SNHLY and FYNNEI. CDR3 length: 17 amino acids. Trimming cost V 8 bases and J 3 bases; bases outside gene matches: 14. The CDR3 bases are TGTGCCAGCCTAAAAGCGGGAGAAGTGGGGGACACCGGGGAGCTGTTTTTT. Translation gives CASLKAGEVGDTGELFF.

The chain carries TRBV4-2 and TRBJ2-3, with D possibly being TRBD2 (7 bases). Germline CDR1 is LGHNA and CDR2 is YNFKEQ. The CDR3 extends over 16 amino acids. The V end was cut by 1 base, the J end by 4 bases, with 15 bases between. For the CDR3, the DNA is TGTGCCAGCAGCCAAGTGGATCGGGGGGCGCCAGATACGCAGTATTTT. Encoded protein: CASSQVDRGAPDTQYF.

The gene calls are TRBV30 and TRBJ1-4, with D maybe TRBD1 (5 bases). Germline V gene sequence: CDR1 GTSNPN, CDR2 SVGIG (reference sequence). The CDR3 consists of 13 residues. V shed 5 bases and J shed 8 bases, with 15 bases lying between them. CDR3 DNA: TGTGCCTGGTCCCAGGGCCTCTCGGAAAAACTGTTTTTT. This codes for CAWSQGLSEKLFF.

This sequence joins TRBV6-5 and TRBJ1-3; D might be TRBD1 (6 bases). Per germline, CDR1 MNHEY and CDR2 SVGAGI. CDR3 length equals 14 residues. V lost 11 bases, J lost 2 bases, and 16 bases lay in between. The CDR3 coding sequence is TGTGCCCCGAGAGGGGACACCGCTGGAAACACCATATATTTT. Translated, it gives CAPRGDTAGNTIYF.

This chain uses TRBV19 with TRBJ1-3, with TRBD1 matching 7 bases. Trimming removed 7 bases from V and 2 bases from J; junction bases left unmatched: 8. The CDR3 is 15 residues long. Germline CDR1 LNHDA, CDR2 SQIVND (reference sequence). CDR3 protein: CASIVRQGPGNTIYF. The CDR3 region has the DNA TGTGCCAGTATCGTCCGACAGGGCCCTGGAAACACCATATATTTT.

The V call is TRBV7-3, the J call TRBJ2-3, with D perhaps TRBD1 (6 bases). Germline assignment: CDR1 SGHTA and CDR2 FQGTGA. V lost 4 bases and J lost 2, with 10 bases in between. This CDR3 has 14 amino acids. This CDR3 is CASSSTGTTDTQYF. CDR3 in DNA: TGTGCCAGCAGCTCCACAGGGACCACAGATACGCAGTATTTT.

The chain recombines TRBV5-4 with TRBJ2-1; 7 bases match TRBD1. Germline V lookup: CDR1 SGHNT, CDR2 YYREEE (reference sequence). The CDR3 extends over 16 amino acids. V trimming: 0 bases; J trimming: 3 bases; junction bases outside the gene matches: 6. The CDR3 region is CASSLEGGLNYNEQFF. CDR3 bases: TGTGCCAGCAGCTTGGAAGGGGGCCTGAACTACAATGAGCAGTTCTTC.

The chain recombines TRBV4-2 with TRBJ2-2; no reliable D call. CDR1 and CDR2 from the germline V gene are LGHNA and YNFKEQ. The CDR3 is 14 residues long. The V end lost 2 bases, the J end lost 1 base, and 5 bases lay between the germline ends. CDR3 amino acids: CASSQRLNTGELFF. The CDR3 DNA reads TGTGCCAGCAGCCAACGACTGAACACCGGGGAGCTGTTTTTT.

The genes are TRBV19 and TRBJ1-5; 9 nucleotides line up with TRBD1. With 3 bases clipped from V and 6 bases from J, the junction kept 6 bases outside the gene matches. The CDR3 length is 15 residues. Per the germline V gene, CDR1 is LNHDA and CDR2 is SQIVND (reference sequence). CDR3 DNA: TGTGCCAGTAGTATGGGACAGGGATGGGCTCAGCCCCAGCATTTT. Amino acids: CASSMGQGWAQPQHF.

The J gene is TRBJ2-1, the V gene TRBV4-1; D is undetermined. From germline, CDR1 is MGHRA and CDR2 YSYEKL. CDR3 size: 12 residues. Between the trimmed V and J ends, which lost 1 base and 10 bases, there was a span of 8 bases. CDR3 DNA: TGCGCCAGCAGCCAAGGTGATGGCGAGCAGTTCTTC. It translates to CASSQGDGEQFF.

V usage is TRBV10-2 and J usage is TRBJ1-1; D remains unclear. Germline CDR1 reads WSHSY; CDR2 reads SAAADI. This CDR3 has 11 residues. V lost 5 bases to trimming and J lost 8 bases, with 9 bases between them. CDR3 bases: TGCGCCAGCAGTAGTAAACACGAAGCTTTCTTT. It is translated as CASSSKHEAFF.

The V gene is TRBV6-5, the J gene TRBJ2-5; D unclear. The germline V and J ends were trimmed by 6 bases and 1 base, with 12 bases remaining between them. The CDR3 contains 14 residues. Germline V lookup: CDR1 MNHEY, CDR2 SVGAGI. The CDR3 nucleotides read TGTGCCAGCAGATTCCAAGCTAGCCAAGAGACCCAGTACTTC. Its translation: CASRFQASQETQYF.

This sequence joins TRBV4-2 and TRBJ2-2; tentative D call: TRBD1 (7 bases). The length of the CDR3 is 16 residues. Germline assignment: CDR1 LGHNA and CDR2 YNFKEQ. Trimming removed 6 bases at V and 5 bases at J, with 19 bases between. This CDR3 is CASRPEEGAVTGELFF. The CDR3, as DNA: TGTGCCAGCAGACCCGAGGAGGGGGCAGTGACCGGGGAGCTGTTTTTT.

The genes are TRBV29-1 and TRBJ1-1, with 9 bases aligning to TRBD1. There are 12 residues in the CDR3. J was trimmed by 4 bases and V by 7 bases; bases with no gene match: 4. Germline-derived CDR1 and CDR2 are SQVTM and ANQGSEA. The CDR3 region is CSGYRGPTEAFF. The CDR3 nucleotides read TGCAGCGGATACAGGGGGCCCACTGAAGCTTTCTTT.

The chain links TRBV4-1 to TRBJ2-1; perhaps TRBD1 as D (6 bases). Germline assignment: CDR1 MGHRA and CDR2 YSYEKL. This CDR3 is 15 amino acids long. Trimming stripped 2 bases from V and 7 bases from J, with 15 bases between. CDR3 DNA: TGCGCCAGCAGCCAACCCGGGACAAATGGGAATGAGCAGTTCTTC. Its protein is CASSQPGTNGNEQFF.

The V gene is TRBV28, the J gene TRBJ1-2; no reliable D call. Trimming cost V 3 bases and J 7 bases, with 9 bases left between them. The length of the CDR3 is 12 residues. Germline V gene lookup returns CDR1 MDHEN and CDR2 SYDVKM. The DNA for the CDR3 is TGTGCCAGCAGTTTCGGTGACACTGGCTACACCTTC. Translation gives CASSFGDTGYTF.

The J gene is TRBJ1-1, the V gene TRBV2; possible D gene TRBD1, 5 bases. V gave up 5 bases and J gave up 8 bases, with 18 bases separating them. The CDR3 sequence is 14 residues long. Per germline, CDR1 SNHLY and CDR2 FYNNEI. CDR3 protein: CASSPLTAIGEAFF. CDR3 DNA: TGTGCCAGCAGTCCCCTGACAGCGATCGGGGAAGCTTTCTTT.

This clone was picked up a small number of times. The rearrangement uses TRBV11-2 and TRBJ2-7, with 7 bases fitting TRBD1. There are 14 residues in the CDR3. The trim removed 5 bases at V and 2 bases at J, leaving 6 bases unmatched. CDR1 is SGHAT, CDR2 FQNNGV, per germline. CDR3 region: CASSADRDTYEQYF. CDR3 nucleotides: TGTGCCAGCAGCGCCGACAGGGATACCTACGAGCAGTACTTC.

The rearrangement joins TRBV5-1 to TRBJ1-6, with D perhaps matching TRBD1 (5 bases). The CDR3 has 14 amino acids. From germline, CDR1 is SGHRS and CDR2 YFSETQ. Trimming stripped 4 bases from V and 14 bases from J, with 19 bases between. The CDR3 spells CASSAQPDIQALHF. For the CDR3, the DNA is TGCGCCAGCAGCGCACAACCGGACATTCAGGCCCTCCACTTT.

This rearrangement joins TRBV6-1 to TRBJ2-4; D not resolved. The length of the CDR3 is 15 residues. The germline CDR1 and CDR2 sequences are MNHNS and SASEGT. Trimming removed 7 bases from V and 0 bases from J, with 13 bases in between. This chain's CDR3 is CASMRQTVAKNIQYF. The CDR3, as DNA: TGTGCCAGCATGCGGCAGACCGTAGCCAAAAACATTCAGTACTTC.

The V call is TRBV9, the J call TRBJ1-1, with D possibly TRBD1 on 5 matching bases. This CDR3 has 14 residues. CDR1 SGDLS and CDR2 YYNGEE come from the germline V gene. The germline V and J ends were trimmed by 0 bases and 5 bases, with 11 bases remaining between them. The CDR3 loop is CASSVEIGVTEAFF. As DNA, the CDR3 is TGTGCCAGCAGCGTAGAAATAGGGGTAACTGAAGCTTTCTTT.